The 21 T cell receptor beta chains below were found in one sample sequenced in a study of human T cells and chemical hapten exposure. TCRdb called the RACE reads again in MiXCR, with one record for every CDR3 protein. Among about 95,000 distinct CDR3 sequences listed, roughly 10% were seen once. Sample time point: patch test 2, 6 weeks after DPC sensitization. Treatment denoted: therapeutic diphenylcyclopropenone sensitization with weekly scalp DPC. Sequencing was performed on whole blood, taken in connection with sensitization to the hapten diphenylcyclopropenone (DPC). Receptors originate from a woman aged 40 to 50 with alopecia areata. Some clones in this sample may be carry-over from other donors' samples.

This clonotype was detected only a few times. This chain uses TRBV29-1 with TRBJ2-1; 16 bases are shared with TRBD2. CDR1 is SQVTM and CDR2 is ANQGSEA in the germline V gene. V was clipped by 5 bases and J by 6 bases; unmatched bases: 4. The CDR3 loop spans 15 amino acids. Here the CDR3 reads CSVTGTSGRVNEQFF. The CDR3 bases are TGCAGCGTTACCGGGACTAGCGGGAGGGTCAATGAGCAGTTCTTC.

The V and J genes are TRBV7-2 and TRBJ1-1; no firm D call. Per germline, CDR1 SGHTA and CDR2 FQGNSA. V dropped 3 bases and J dropped 4 bases, with 9 bases sitting between them. The CDR3 has 13 amino acids. The CDR3 loop is CASSFDGLTEAFF. The CDR3 nucleotides read TGTGCCAGCAGCTTTGATGGGCTCACTGAAGCTTTCTTT.

This clonotype was counted at least ten times. The V gene is TRBV3-1, the J gene TRBJ2-7, with no clear D. The germline V gene encodes CDR1 LGHDT and CDR2 YNNKEL (reference sequence). With 1 base removed from V and 5 bases from J, the gap between germline ends came to 3 bases. The CDR3 totals 11 residues. CDR3 residues: CASSQVHEQYF. The CDR3 region has the DNA TGTGCCAGCAGCCAAGTCCACGAGCAGTACTTC.

V and J are TRBV7-2 and TRBJ1-3, with D tentatively TRBD1 (6 bases). This CDR3 has 14 residues. Trimming took 5 bases from V and 2 from J, leaving 10 bases between them. Germline assignment: CDR1 SGHTA and CDR2 FQGNSA. CDR3 protein: CASSQNRAGNTIYF. As DNA, the CDR3 is TGTGCCAGCAGCCAAAACAGGGCTGGAAACACCATATATTTT.

This clonotype was seen repeatedly, ten times or more. The rearrangement uses TRBV12-3 or TRBV12-4 and TRBJ2-7; 8 bases align to TRBD1. With V trimmed by 5 bases and J by 3 bases, 6 bases remained unmatched. The CDR3 is made up of 14 amino acids. The CDR3 region has the DNA TGTGCCAGCAGTCAAGGACAGGGAGTCTACGAGCAGTACTTC. As protein: CASSQGQGVYEQYF.

This clonotype was seen a handful of times. CDR3 loop: CASSYGTGNYEKLFF. The CDR3 DNA follows: TGTGCCAGCAGTTACGGGACAGGGAATTATGAAAAACTGTTTTTT. The V and J genes are TRBV6-2 or TRBV6-3 and TRBJ1-4, with 9 nucleotides matching TRBD1. V trimming: 2 bases; J trimming: 6 bases; junction bases outside the gene matches: 4. Germline-derived CDR1 and CDR2 are MNHEY and SVGEGT. The CDR3 consists of 15 residues.

The chain couples TRBV7-8 to TRBJ2-4; D unclear. Germline values: CDR1 SGHVS, CDR2 FQNEAQ. Trimming left V 2 bases short and J 7 bases short, with 9 bases between. There are 13 residues in the CDR3. The CDR3 region has the DNA TGTGCCAGCAGCTTAACCGGAAAGAACATTCAGTACTTC. Its protein is CASSLTGKNIQYF.

In this sample, this clonotype turned up many times. The rearrangement links TRBV7-8 to TRBJ1-2; TRBD1 might be the D (5 bases). Trimming took off 5 bases at V and 5 bases at J, with 18 bases between the two ends. The CDR3 consists of 15 residues. The germline CDR1 and CDR2 sequences are SGHVS and FQNEAQ. Written as DNA, the CDR3 is TGTGCCAGCAGCCCCGGGGGAGGGGTCGGGTATGGCTACACCTTC. Translated, it gives CASSPGGGVGYGYTF.

This chain links TRBV6-5 with TRBJ1-1, with TRBD1 identical over 7 bases. Germline trimming cut 0 bases from V and 5 bases from J; bases unmatched to any gene: 3. The germline V gene encodes CDR1 MNHEY and CDR2 SVGAGI. This CDR3 is built from 14 residues. The CDR3 is CASSYSTGITEAFF. DNA of the CDR3: TGTGCCAGCAGTTACTCGACAGGGATTACTGAAGCTTTCTTT.

Of note for this clonotype: The CDR3 end shows no conserved phenylalanine or tryptophan, and so a read error is likely. The chain recombines TRBV19 with TRBJ2-1, with TRBD2 matching over 11 bases. After removal of 3 bases from V and 3 bases from J, the junction contained 10 bases not matched to a gene. CDR1 and CDR2 (germline): LNHDA, SQIVND (reference sequence). CDR3 length: 18 residues. The CDR3 loop reads CASSIRTGTSGLYNEQFI. The CDR3 DNA sequence: TGTGCCAGTAGTATTCGGACCGGGACTAGCGGTCTCTACAATGAGCAGTTCATC.

The table lists this clonotype with a few counts. This chain connects TRBV12-5 to TRBJ1-1, with 9 positions matching TRBD1. Germline V gene sequence: CDR1 LGHNT, CDR2 FRNRAP. After removal of 2 bases from V and 1 base from J, the junction contained 8 bases not matched to a gene. This CDR3 is built from 17 residues. CDR3 residues: CASGLSLQGAWNTEAFF. The CDR3 nucleotides read TGTGCTAGTGGTTTGTCTCTACAGGGGGCATGGAACACTGAAGCTTTCTTT.

A remark on this clonotype: Relative to the germline gene, one junction end is altered; a read error may explain this. The chain carries TRBV2 and TRBJ2-7, with a weak D call TRBD1 (6 bases). This CDR3 spans 13 amino acids. CDR1 and CDR2 (germline): SNHLY, FYNNEI. This chain's CDR3 is CVSSRDTLYEQYF. CDR3 coding DNA: TGTGTCAGCAGCCGGGACACCCTCTACGAGCAGTACTTC. The variable domain in full, with the rest retrieved from reference TRBV2 and TRBJ2-7, is EPEVTQTPSHQVTQMGQEVILRCVPISNHLYFYWYRQILGQKVEFLVSFYNNEISEKSEIFDDQFSVERPDGSNFTLKIRSTKLEDSAMYFCVSSRDTLYEQYFGPGTRLTVT.

This clonotype showed up many times. This chain connects TRBV11-2 to TRBJ2-1, with TRBD2 identical over 10 bases. J lost 4 bases, V lost 8 bases, and 5 bases had no gene match. This CDR3 spans 14 amino acids. Germline V lookup: CDR1 SGHAT, CDR2 FQNNGV. CDR3 DNA sequence: TGTGCCAGCCAGTGGACTAGCGGATACAATGAGCAGTTCTTC. Translated, it gives CASQWTSGYNEQFF.

This clonotype was seen at least ten times. CDR3 nucleotide sequence: TGTGCCAGCAGTGGGGCTAGCGGGGATTACGAGCAGTACTTC. This translates into CASSGASGDYEQYF. The gene calls are TRBV5-4 and TRBJ2-7, with TRBD2 identical over 9 bases. Germline assignment: CDR1 SGHNT and CDR2 YYREEE (reference sequence). Trimming removed 5 bases from V and 4 bases from J; junction bases left unmatched: 7. The CDR3 loop spans 14 amino acids.

The J gene is TRBJ1-1, the V gene TRBV7-8; D unresolved. Germline V gene sequence: CDR1 SGHVS, CDR2 FQNEAQ. This CDR3 is built from 13 residues. The V gene lost 5 bases and the J gene lost 1 base, with 8 bases spanning the gap. CDR3 DNA: TGTGCCAGCAGCGCCGGTGGGAACACTGAAGCTTTCTTT. This sequence encodes CASSAGGNTEAFF.

This clonotype was seen a few times. This chain links TRBV4-1 with TRBJ1-1; 7 bases match TRBD1. The trim removed 2 bases at V and 0 bases at J, leaving 6 bases unmatched. The CDR3 is 16 residues long. The germline CDR1 and CDR2 sequences are MGHRA and YSYEKL. CDR3 in DNA: TGCGCCAGCAGCCAATCACAGGGGCTGGTGAACACTGAAGCTTTCTTT. It codes for CASSQSQGLVNTEAFF.

This clonotype was observed a few times. V and J are TRBV11-3 and TRBJ2-1, with TRBD2 matching 7 bases. The CDR3 sequence is 16 residues long. Germline V gene sequence: CDR1 SGHNT, CDR2 YENEEA. The trim removed 1 base at V and 5 bases at J, leaving 8 bases unmatched. CDR3 nucleotides: TGTGCCAGCAGCTTAGCGGAGCGGGGTGGACACAATGAGCAGTTCTTC. Protein sequence: CASSLAERGGHNEQFF. Variable domain in full (rest from reference TRBV11-3 and TRBJ2-1): EAGVVQSPRYKIIEKKQPVAFWCNPISGHNTLYWYLQNLGQGPELLIRYENEEAVDDSQLPKDRFSAERLKGVDSTLKIQPAELGDSAVYLCASSLAERGGHNEQFFGPGTRLTVL.

The sample holds many counts of this clonotype. The chain joins TRBV24-1 to TRBJ2-2; maybe TRBD1 (6 bases). The CDR3 is 16 amino acids. V was trimmed by 3 bases and J by 4 bases, leaving 14 bases between them. Germline V gene sequence: CDR1 KGHDR, CDR2 SFDVKD. The CDR3 region is CATSDPLQGRTGELFF. Written as DNA, the CDR3 is TGTGCCACCAGTGATCCCCTACAGGGTCGCACCGGGGAGCTGTTTTTT.

This chain links TRBV6-2 or TRBV6-3 with TRBJ2-6, with D possibly being TRBD1 (5 bases). CDR1 is MNHEY and CDR2 is SVGEGT in the germline V gene. This CDR3 comprises 15 residues. Trimming left V 7 bases short and J 4 bases short, with 14 bases between. The CDR3 sequence: CASTAQGPGANVLTF. The DNA for the CDR3 is TGTGCCAGCACGGCTCAGGGTCCCGGGGCCAACGTCCTGACTTTC.

This clonotype was counted ten times or more. This chain uses TRBV4-1 with TRBJ1-1; D ambiguous. This CDR3 comprises 18 residues. Trimming left V 4 bases short and J 1 base short, with 22 bases between. The germline CDR1 and CDR2 sequences are MGHRA and YSYEKL. In DNA form, the CDR3 reads TGCGCCAGCAGCCCGCGGAGACTGGCGGCCCTACAGAACACTGAAGCTTTCTTT. Protein product: CASSPRRLAALQNTEAFF.

This clonotype was counted between two and nine times. The chain couples TRBV6-6 to TRBJ2-5; D possibly matches TRBD1 or TRBD2 (5 bases each). Per germline, CDR1 MNHNY and CDR2 SVGAGI (reference sequence). V gave up 1 base and J gave up 4 bases, with 13 bases separating them. The CDR3 covers 15 residues. This chain's CDR3 is CASSYLGPRGETQYF. CDR3 in DNA: TGTGCCAGCAGTTACTTGGGCCCGAGGGGAGAGACCCAGTACTTC.